This T cell receptor beta chain was profiled in a study of blood T cell repertoires in COVID-19. Background on the study: COVID-19 samples, acute and convalescent, were from the United States, Italy and Spain. From T cells, B-cell-depleted T cells, or PBMCs came the material, which was cDNA or gDNA.

The data were produced by immunoSEQ multiplex PCR, yet TCRdb's version contains in-frame clones alone and is incomplete. This sample has about 36,000 clones, with 90% found just once. CDR1 WNHNN and CDR2 SYGVQD come from the germline V gene (reference sequence). The junction had 3 bases not matched to a gene; V was cut back by 0 bases and J by 5 bases. This CDR3 region has 15 residues. The TCR comes from a man in his 60s with active or convalescent COVID-19. V is TRBV10-1 and J is TRBJ2-5; 10 bases fit TRBD2. The sample was peripheral blood. The DNA for the CDR3 is TGCGCCAGCAGTGAGTCGACTAGCGGGTTTGAGACCCAGTACTTC. This sequence encodes CASSESTSGFETQYF.